Listed here are 2 T cell receptor beta chains from one sample, sequenced in a study of blood T cell repertoires in COVID-19. TCRdb keeps only in-frame clones here, not all; method: immunoSEQ multiplex PCR. The table shows roughly 330,000 clones, with about nine tenths occurring only once. Sequencing input: peripheral blood. Source of these receptors: a man younger than 40 with COVID-19, enrolled during active disease.

CDR3 sequence (DNA): TGTGCCAGCAGCTTGGGGGAGAGCTCCTACAATGAGCAGTTCTTC. Protein: CASSLGESSYNEQFF. The chain recombines TRBV5-6 with TRBJ2-1; a possible D gene is TRBD2 (5 bases). The CDR3 spans 15 residues. The V gene's germline CDR1 is SGHDT and CDR2 YYEEEE. V gave up 0 bases and J gave up 0 bases, with 7 bases separating them.

CDR3 residues: CASSLPAGATFTDTQYF. As DNA, the CDR3 is TGTGCCAGCAGCTTGCCAGCGGGGGCCACATTCACAGATACGCAGTATTTT. The chain recombines TRBV7-9 with TRBJ2-3, with 8 bases matching TRBD2. J lost 2 bases, V lost 3 bases, and 10 bases had no gene match. The CDR3 runs to 17 residues. Germline-derived CDR1 and CDR2 are SEHNR and FQNEAQ (reference sequence).